The rows below give T cell receptor beta chains drawn from one sample of a study of a mutant IDH1 vaccine in newly diagnosed glioma. Profiling relied on immunoSEQ multiplex PCR, and the TCRdb table lists in-frame clones only, not all of them. This table has about 62,000 clones, about 91% appearing once. These receptors have no identified antigens. Here the sequenced sample was PBMCs, taken from a glioma patient whose treatment included an IDH1 peptide vaccine. These receptors all come from a man aged 35 to 55 with glioma. Both conserved end residues are part of each CDR3. The D gene is left open where the match is weak. Some rows mark clone size as missing; the rest say once, few, many or name a class of expanded clone.

D	V	J	length	size	CDR3	DNA
NA	TRBV5-6	TRBJ1-1	16	NA	CASSLGNRVGNTEAFF	TGTGCCAGCAGCTTAGGGAACAGGGTAGGGAACACTGAAGCTTTCTTT
TRBD1	TRBV4-3	TRBJ2-7	16	NA	CASSQEIGTGHIEQYF	TGCGCCAGCAGCCAAGAGATCGGGACAGGCCACATCGAGCAGTACTTC
TRBD2	TRBV5-1	TRBJ2-5	17	once	CASSRITSGRLSETQYF	TGCGCCAGCAGCCGAATAACTAGCGGGAGGCTGTCAGAGACCCAGTACTTC
TRBD2	TRBV28	TRBJ2-5	16	NA	CASSYGASGGRETQYF	TGTGCCAGCAGCTATGGGGCTAGCGGTGGGCGAGAGACCCAGTACTTC
TRBD2	TRBV5-1	TRBJ2-5	16	NA	CASSRGTSGAQETQYF	TGCGCCAGCAGCAGAGGGACTAGCGGGGCCCAAGAGACCCAGTACTTC
TRBD1	TRBV18	TRBJ1-5	18	NA	CASSPYGPTGRGDQPQHF	TGTGCCAGCTCACCATATGGGCCGACAGGGCGGGGGGATCAGCCCCAGCATTTT
NA	TRBV6-5	TRBJ1-5	14	NA	CASSYSRSNQPQHF	TGTGCCAGCAGTTACTCGAGGAGCAATCAGCCCCAGCATTTT
TRBD1	TRBV19	TRBJ2-5	14	NA	CASSISTGGETQYF	TGTGCCAGTAGTATTTCTACAGGGGGTGAGACCCAGTACTTC
NA	TRBV11-1	TRBJ2-5	13	NA	CASSLDVGRTQYF	TGTGCCAGCAGCTTAGATGTGGGGCGGACCCAGTACTTC
NA	TRBV5-4	TRBJ1-2	14	NA	CASSPGGANYGYTF	TGTGCCAGCAGCCCGGGGGGGGCTAACTATGGCTACACCTTC
NA	TRBV30	TRBJ2-1	14	NA	CAWARGDPHNEQFF	TGTGCCTGGGCTCGAGGGGACCCCCACAATGAGCAGTTCTTC
NA	TRBV7-2	TRBJ1-3	14	NA	CASRVGGTGNTIYF	TGTGCCAGCAGGGTGGGAGGGACTGGAAACACCATATATTTT
TRBD1	TRBV28	TRBJ1-5	19	NA	CASSFTPGTAFYSNQPQHF	TGTGCCAGCAGTTTTACCCCCGGGACAGCCTTCTATAGCAATCAGCCCCAGCATTTT
TRBD2	TRBV28	TRBJ2-3	17	NA	CASPPTGLAGDTDTQYF	TGTGCCAGCCCGCCCACGGGGCTAGCGGGAGACACAGATACGCAGTATTTT
NA	TRBV9	TRBJ1-5	15	NA	CASSVGVVGNQPQHF	TGTGCCAGCAGCGTAGGGGTGGTCGGCAATCAGCCCCAGCATTTT
TRBD1	TRBV2	TRBJ1-2	13	NA	CASSAVRGLGYTF	TGTGCCAGCAGTGCTGTCAGGGGGCTTGGCTACACCTTC
NA	TRBV30	TRBJ1-1	14	once	CAWSPGIQNTEAFF	TGTGCCTGGAGTCCAGGGATCCAGAACACTGAAGCTTTCTTT
TRBD1	TRBV5-1	TRBJ2-5	16	NA	CASSWTGQQLQETQYF	TGCGCCAGCAGCTGGACGGGACAGCAACTCCAAGAGACCCAGTACTTC
NA	TRBV7-2	TRBJ2-6	17	NA	CASSPGTSLSGANVLTF	TGTGCCAGCAGTCCCGGGACTTCTCTCTCTGGGGCCAACGTCCTGACTTTC
NA	TRBV9	TRBJ2-2	13	NA	CASSVLESGELFF	TGTGCCAGCAGCGTTCTTGAGTCCGGGGAGCTGTTTTTT
TRBD2	TRBV19	TRBJ2-2	21	NA	CASSYVPGLAGPKGGTGELFF	TGTGCCAGTAGTTACGTGCCGGGACTAGCGGGGCCTAAGGGTGGCACCGGGGAGCTGTTTTTT
NA	TRBV10-3	TRBJ1-2	13	NA	CAISKQGGYGYTF	TGTGCCATCAGTAAACAGGGAGGGTATGGCTACACCTTC
NA	TRBV7-6	TRBJ1-2	13	NA	CASSLRGEAGYTF	TGTGCCAGCAGCTTAAGGGGGGAGGCTGGCTACACCTTC
NA	TRBV4-2	TRBJ2-5	14	NA	CASSRTGTPETQYF	TGTGCCAGCAGCCGGACGGGCACCCCAGAGACCCAGTACTTC
TRBD2	TRBV14	TRBJ2-1	16	once	CASSQVPGGFGGEQFF	TGTGCCAGCAGCCAAGTTCCGGGGGGGTTCGGTGGTGAGCAGTTCTTC
NA	TRBV7-9	TRBJ2-7	14	NA	CASSKFGDSYEQYF	TGTGCCAGCAGCAAGTTTGGCGACTCCTACGAGCAGTACTTC
TRBD2	TRBV7-2	TRBJ2-5	14	NA	CASSTGLGAETQYF	TGTGCCAGCAGCACCGGACTAGGGGCAGAGACCCAGTACTTC
NA	TRBV30	TRBJ1-2	12	NA	CAWSGEAAARTF	TGTGCCTGGAGTGGGGAAGCCGCGGCCCGAACCTTC
TRBD1	TRBV30	TRBJ1-4	12	once	CAGNRGPEKLFF	TGTGCCGGAAACAGGGGGCCAGAAAAACTGTTTTTT
TRBD1	TRBV28	TRBJ2-7	14	NA	CASRRTGGKFEQYF	TGTGCCAGCAGGAGGACAGGGGGTAAATTCGAGCAGTACTTC
NA	TRBV7-3	TRBJ2-3	15	NA	CASSLVGLGTDTQYF	TGTGCCAGCAGCTTAGTAGGACTCGGCACAGATACGCAGTATTTT
TRBD1	TRBV18	TRBJ1-5	14	once	CASSPRQGDQPQHF	TGTGCCAGCTCACCTAGACAGGGGGATCAGCCCCAGCATTTT
TRBD1	TRBV5-5	TRBJ1-4	17	NA	CASSPGQGWTTNEKLFF	TGTGCCAGCAGCCCGGGACAGGGGTGGACGACTAATGAAAAACTGTTTTTT
NA	TRBV30	TRBJ1-5	19	NA	CAWSEAPGTLTWGNQPQHF	TGTGCCTGGAGTGAGGCCCCCGGGACCCTAACTTGGGGTAATCAGCCCCAGCATTTT
NA	TRBV19	TRBJ1-5	15	NA	CASSPAADKNQPQHF	TGTGCCAGTAGCCCAGCGGCGGACAAGAATCAGCCCCAGCATTTT
TRBD2	TRBV19	TRBJ2-1	18	NA	CASSIRTSGSGLRNEQFF	TGTGCCAGTAGTATCCGGACTAGCGGGAGTGGTCTCCGCAATGAGCAGTTCTTC
NA	TRBV11-2	TRBJ2-1	13	NA	CASSLENTNEQFF	TGTGCCAGCAGCTTAGAGAATACCAATGAGCAGTTCTTC
NA	TRBV5-1	TRBJ1-3	14	NA	CASSLSSSGNTIYF	TGCGCCAGCAGCTTGAGCAGCTCTGGAAACACCATATATTTT
NA	TRBV6-5	TRBJ1-5	15	NA	CASSLTFPGNQPQHF	TGTGCCAGCAGCCTGACATTTCCCGGCAATCAGCCCCAGCATTTT
NA	TRBV5-1	TRBJ2-3	14	NA	CASSRTGGTDTQYF	TGCGCCAGCAGCCGTACCGGGGGAACAGATACGCAGTATTTT
TRBD1	TRBV27	TRBJ1-6	14	NA	CASSSGGAHSPLHF	TGTGCCAGCAGTTCAGGGGGCGCTCATTCACCCCTCCACTTT
NA	TRBV13	TRBJ2-5	14	NA	CASRRRREGETQYF	TGTGCCAGCAGGAGGAGGCGGGAAGGCGAGACCCAGTACTTC
NA	TRBV7-2	TRBJ1-3	15	once	CASSPDGGYGNTIYF	TGTGCCAGCAGCCCCGACGGAGGTTACGGAAACACCATATATTTT
NA	TRBV7-9	TRBJ2-5	15	NA	CASSFSGHGKETQYF	TGTGCCAGCAGCTTCTCCGGACACGGGAAAGAGACCCAGTACTTC
NA	TRBV5-6	TRBJ2-1	18	NA	CASSPTVHTDSSYNEQFF	TGTGCCAGCAGCCCCACAGTGCATACTGACAGCTCCTACAATGAGCAGTTCTTC
NA	TRBV2	TRBJ1-2	13	once	CASSPDTIYGYTF	TGTGCCAGCAGTCCGGACACTATTTATGGCTACACCTTC
TRBD2	TRBV11-2	TRBJ2-7	17	NA	CASSLRVPSGRTYEQYF	TGTGCCAGCAGCTTAAGGGTCCCTAGCGGGAGGACCTACGAGCAGTACTTC
NA	TRBV19	TRBJ2-3	16	NA	CASSTSPTVTRDTQYF	TGTGCCAGTAGTACGTCCCCAACTGTAACCAGAGATACGCAGTATTTT
NA	TRBV15	TRBJ1-1	16	NA	CATSRDRDVMNTEAFF	TGTGCCACCAGCAGAGATAGGGACGTAATGAACACTGAAGCTTTCTTT
NA	TRBV5-4	TRBJ1-2	13	NA	CASSPTAEYGYTF	TGTGCCAGCAGCCCGACCGCGGAATATGGCTACACCTTC
TRBD2	TRBV11-3	TRBJ2-3	15	NA	CASSLAGGATDTQYF	TGTGCCAGCAGCTTAGCGGGAGGGGCGACAGATACGCAGTATTTT
NA	TRBV7-9	TRBJ1-3	15	NA	CASSSQPLSGNTIYF	TGTGCCAGCAGCTCCCAGCCTCTCTCTGGAAACACCATATATTTT
NA	TRBV18	TRBJ2-7	12	NA	CASSPSSYEQYF	TGTGCCAGCTCACCTAGCTCCTACGAGCAGTACTTC
TRBD1	TRBV7-9	TRBJ1-2	16	NA	CASSLPSQGGNYGYTF	TGTGCCAGCAGCTTACCGTCCCAGGGGGGGAACTATGGCTACACCTTC
TRBD1	TRBV5-1	TRBJ1-2	15	NA	CASSEDRGSAYGYTF	TGCGCCAGCAGCGAGGACAGGGGATCCGCCTATGGCTACACCTTC
NA	TRBV4-3	TRBJ2-6	18	NA	CASSQDPDGSSGANVLTF	TGCGCCAGCAGCCAAGATCCGGACGGTTCCTCTGGGGCCAACGTCCTGACTTTC
NA	TRBV7-3	TRBJ1-1	12	NA	CASSSNGVEAFF	TGTGCCAGCAGCTCCAACGGGGTTGAAGCTTTCTTT